The 18 T cell receptor beta chains presented below share a single source sample, sequenced in a study of shared clonotypes between healthy human individuals. Measured with immunoSEQ multiplex PCR; TCRdb has only the in-frame clones, and not every one. The sample has some 450,000 clones, 75% to 80% seen once; the top ten hold around 13%. The sequenced sample was PBMCs. These receptors were taken from a middle-aged woman in good health. Some clones in this sample may be carry-over from other donors' samples.

The chain joins TRBV4-3 to TRBJ2-6; no firm D call. In germline, CDR1 is LGHNA, CDR2 YSLEER. Trimming shortened V by 4 bases and J by 0 bases, and 7 bases separated the two germline ends. This CDR3 is built from 15 residues. The CDR3 reads CASSLQLSGANVLTF. The CDR3 DNA reads as TGCGCCAGCAGCCTCCAACTCTCTGGGGCCAACGTCCTGACTTTC.

V gene TRBV6-1 combines with J gene TRBJ2-7; D not certain. The ends were cut back, 8 bases at V and 2 bases at J, with 7 bases in the middle. Per the germline V gene, CDR1 is MNHNS and CDR2 is SASEGT. This CDR3 contains 11 residues. The CDR3 is CASANTYEQYF. The DNA of the CDR3 is TGTGCCAGCGCAAATACCTACGAGCAGTACTTC.

J is TRBJ2-6 and V is TRBV15, with D unclear. In germline, CDR1 is LNHNV, CDR2 YYDKDF (reference sequence). V lost 1 base and J 4 bases, leaving 17 bases between the germline ends. This CDR3 has 18 residues. CDR3 in DNA: TGTGCCACCAGCAGAGGCTATTCGGTGGGTTCCGGGGCCAACGTCCTGACTTTC. This encodes CATSRGYSVGSGANVLTF.

The chain joins TRBV6-6 to TRBJ2-7, with 7 positions matching TRBD2. Trimming took 2 bases from V and 11 from J; bases not matched to a gene: 9. This CDR3 has 13 residues. Germline V gives CDR1 MNHNY, CDR2 SVGAGI (reference sequence). The chain's CDR3 is CASSYLAVRGEYF. In DNA, the CDR3 is TGTGCCAGCAGTTACCTGGCGGTCCGGGGGGAGTACTTC.

This chain links TRBV18 with TRBJ2-7; D is perhaps TRBD1 or TRBD2 (5 bases each). Trimming took 2 bases from V and 2 from J, leaving 13 bases between them. The germline gives CDR1 KGHSH, CDR2 LQKENI. The CDR3 runs 15 residues. CDR3 DNA sequence: TGTGCCAGCTCACCAGGGACGACCGACCCCTACGAGCAGTACTTC. Its protein product is CASSPGTTDPYEQYF.

In this sample, this clone turned up once. A far larger clone differs by one base, so this is likely a read error. Other nucleotide sequences from this sample produce the same CDR3. The chain couples TRBV29-1 to TRBJ2-6; 10 bases agree with TRBD1. Germline-derived CDR1 and CDR2 are SQVTM and ANQGSEA. The trim removed 7 bases at V and 2 bases at J, leaving 5 bases unmatched. The CDR3 contains 15 residues. DNA of the CDR3: TGCAGCGCAGAGACAGGGGGCACTGGGGCCAACGTCCTGACTTTC. It encodes CSAETGGTGANVLTF.

V and J are TRBV5-4 and TRBJ2-3; TRBD1 matches 8 bases. Germline CDR1 is SGHNT and CDR2 is YYREEE (reference sequence). Trimming took 2 bases from V and 5 from J; bases not matched to a gene: 7. The CDR3 runs to 15 residues. CDR3 protein: CASSFGDRPLDTQYF. The CDR3 DNA is TGTGCCAGCAGCTTTGGGGACAGGCCGTTAGATACGCAGTATTTT.

For the CDR3, the DNA is TGTGCCAGCAGTTTATCGGGACAGGGGGTAGATGGCGGGGAGCTGTTTTTT. Protein sequence: CASSLSGQGVDGGELFF. This chain uses TRBV27 with TRBJ2-2; 11 bases are shared with TRBD1. CDR3 length: 17 residues. Germline CDR1 MNHEY, CDR2 SMNVEV (reference sequence). The V gene end was trimmed by 0 bases and the J gene end by 7 bases; junction bases not matched to a gene: 7.

This clone showed up just once. V and J are TRBV4-1 and TRBJ1-2; D remains ambiguous. The V and J ends lost 2 bases and 2 bases respectively, with 9 bases between them. The CDR3 spans 14 residues. Germline V CDR1 and CDR2: MGHRA, YSYEKL. CDR3 region: CASSQPGQNYGYTF. The CDR3 DNA is TGCGCCAGCAGCCAACCGGGTCAGAACTATGGCTACACCTTC.

The chain recombines TRBV28 with TRBJ1-4; no definite D call. Trimming pared 4 bases from V and 7 bases from J, leaving 7 bases between. CDR3 length: 12 amino acids. Germline V gene data show CDR1 as MDHEN and CDR2 as SYDVKM. In DNA form, the CDR3 reads TGTGCCAGCAGTTCCCTTGGTGAAAAACTGTTTTTT. It specifies CASSSLGEKLFF.

V usage is TRBV4-2 and J usage is TRBJ1-1; D possibly corresponds to TRBD1 (5 bases). The CDR3 has 14 residues. From germline, CDR1 is LGHNA and CDR2 YNFKEQ. Trimming took 1 base from V and 2 from J, leaving 8 bases between them. The CDR3 spells CASSQAGDNTEAFF. The CDR3 nucleotides read TGTGCCAGCAGCCAAGCCGGGGACAACACTGAAGCTTTCTTT.

The chain carries TRBV7-8 and TRBJ1-2; no definite D call. V shed 5 bases and J shed 5 bases, with 15 bases lying between them. Germline-derived CDR1 and CDR2 are SGHVS and FQNEAQ. CDR3 length equals 14 residues. The CDR3 sequence is CASSPIELPYGYTF. CDR3 nucleotides: TGTGCCAGCAGCCCCATTGAGCTACCGTATGGCTACACCTTC.

The chain combines TRBV7-7 with TRBJ2-7, with D uncertain. This CDR3 spans 14 amino acids. Trimming removed 1 base from V and 3 bases from J, with 10 bases in between. Per the germline V gene, CDR1 is SSHAT and CDR2 is FNYEAQ (reference sequence). CDR3 bases: TGTGCCAGCAGCTTAGAAGTTGGTAGCTACGAGCAGTACTTC. Its protein product is CASSLEVGSYEQYF.

This chain joins TRBV11-3 and TRBJ1-2; TRBD1 matches 7 bases. Germline V lookup: CDR1 SGHNT, CDR2 YENEEA. With V trimmed by 5 bases and J by 2 bases, 2 bases remained unmatched. The CDR3 totals 13 residues. The CDR3 DNA reads TGTGCCAGCAGCCCGACAGGGAACTATGGCTACACCTTC. It is translated as CASSPTGNYGYTF.

The chain carries TRBV7-9 and TRBJ2-4, with D perhaps matching TRBD2 (6 bases). V lost 5 bases, J lost 4 bases, and 21 bases lay in between. This CDR3 contains 17 residues. Germline lookup yields CDR1 SEHNR and CDR2 FQNEAQ (reference sequence). The chain's CDR3 is CASSPRGGGESKNIQYF. The CDR3 coding sequence is TGTGCCAGCAGCCCCCGAGGCGGAGGGGAGTCAAAAAACATTCAGTACTTC.

This clone has just one count. This sequence joins TRBV4-1 and TRBJ1-2, with D possibly matching TRBD1 (5 bases). The V gene's germline CDR1 is MGHRA and CDR2 YSYEKL. V dropped 2 bases and J dropped 3 bases, with 13 bases sitting between them. The CDR3 has 15 amino acids. CDR3 coding DNA: TGCGCCAGCAGCCAACCCGGAAGGGGTCACTATGGCTACACCTTC. It yields the protein CASSQPGRGHYGYTF.

The chain recombines TRBV7-9 with TRBJ2-2; TRBD2 agrees at 15 bases. Unmatched junction bases numbered 9, after V lost 5 bases and J lost 5 bases. In germline, CDR1 is SEHNR, CDR2 FQNEAQ (reference sequence). The CDR3 length is 18 residues. The CDR3 spells CASSPGLAGGSETGELFF. DNA for the CDR3: TGTGCCAGCAGCCCCGGACTAGCGGGAGGGTCCGAGACCGGGGAGCTGTTTTTT.

The CDR3 loop is CASSKTPIGRQIYEQYF. DNA for the CDR3: TGTGCCAGCAGCAAAACGCCCATCGGGAGACAGATCTACGAGCAGTACTTC. The genes are TRBV21-1 and TRBJ2-7; the table calls TRBD2, which could not be checked here. TRBV21-1 is flagged as a pseudogene. The CDR3 is 17 residues long.